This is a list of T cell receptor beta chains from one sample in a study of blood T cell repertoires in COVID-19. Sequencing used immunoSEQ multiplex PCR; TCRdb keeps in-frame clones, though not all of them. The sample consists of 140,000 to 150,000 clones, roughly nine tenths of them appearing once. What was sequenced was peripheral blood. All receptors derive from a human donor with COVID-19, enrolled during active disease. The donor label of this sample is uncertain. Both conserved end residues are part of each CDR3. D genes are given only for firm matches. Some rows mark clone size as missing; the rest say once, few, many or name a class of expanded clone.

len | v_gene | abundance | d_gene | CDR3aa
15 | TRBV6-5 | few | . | CASRLTGNSYNEQFF
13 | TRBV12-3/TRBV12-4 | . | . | CASSFAGADTQYF
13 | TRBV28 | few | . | CASSFRDRYEQYF
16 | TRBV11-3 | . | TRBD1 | CASSSAPTGGDYGYTF
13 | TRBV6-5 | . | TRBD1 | CASRWGTGGEQYF
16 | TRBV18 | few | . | CASSPQETGRGNTIYF
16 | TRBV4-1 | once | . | CASSQAGGMNTGELFF
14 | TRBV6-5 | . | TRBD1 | CASITQGLAYGYTF
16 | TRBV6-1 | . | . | CASSAWGESYNSPLHF
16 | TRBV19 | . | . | CASRMWASDGNTEAFF
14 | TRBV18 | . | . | CASSPIEGGYGYTF
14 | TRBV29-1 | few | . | CSAFLLTPSYGYTF
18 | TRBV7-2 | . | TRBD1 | CASRRPGQGSSGANVLTF
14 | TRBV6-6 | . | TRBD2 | CASSWVGGQETQYF
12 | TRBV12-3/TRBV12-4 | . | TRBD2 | CASNRGGAEQYF